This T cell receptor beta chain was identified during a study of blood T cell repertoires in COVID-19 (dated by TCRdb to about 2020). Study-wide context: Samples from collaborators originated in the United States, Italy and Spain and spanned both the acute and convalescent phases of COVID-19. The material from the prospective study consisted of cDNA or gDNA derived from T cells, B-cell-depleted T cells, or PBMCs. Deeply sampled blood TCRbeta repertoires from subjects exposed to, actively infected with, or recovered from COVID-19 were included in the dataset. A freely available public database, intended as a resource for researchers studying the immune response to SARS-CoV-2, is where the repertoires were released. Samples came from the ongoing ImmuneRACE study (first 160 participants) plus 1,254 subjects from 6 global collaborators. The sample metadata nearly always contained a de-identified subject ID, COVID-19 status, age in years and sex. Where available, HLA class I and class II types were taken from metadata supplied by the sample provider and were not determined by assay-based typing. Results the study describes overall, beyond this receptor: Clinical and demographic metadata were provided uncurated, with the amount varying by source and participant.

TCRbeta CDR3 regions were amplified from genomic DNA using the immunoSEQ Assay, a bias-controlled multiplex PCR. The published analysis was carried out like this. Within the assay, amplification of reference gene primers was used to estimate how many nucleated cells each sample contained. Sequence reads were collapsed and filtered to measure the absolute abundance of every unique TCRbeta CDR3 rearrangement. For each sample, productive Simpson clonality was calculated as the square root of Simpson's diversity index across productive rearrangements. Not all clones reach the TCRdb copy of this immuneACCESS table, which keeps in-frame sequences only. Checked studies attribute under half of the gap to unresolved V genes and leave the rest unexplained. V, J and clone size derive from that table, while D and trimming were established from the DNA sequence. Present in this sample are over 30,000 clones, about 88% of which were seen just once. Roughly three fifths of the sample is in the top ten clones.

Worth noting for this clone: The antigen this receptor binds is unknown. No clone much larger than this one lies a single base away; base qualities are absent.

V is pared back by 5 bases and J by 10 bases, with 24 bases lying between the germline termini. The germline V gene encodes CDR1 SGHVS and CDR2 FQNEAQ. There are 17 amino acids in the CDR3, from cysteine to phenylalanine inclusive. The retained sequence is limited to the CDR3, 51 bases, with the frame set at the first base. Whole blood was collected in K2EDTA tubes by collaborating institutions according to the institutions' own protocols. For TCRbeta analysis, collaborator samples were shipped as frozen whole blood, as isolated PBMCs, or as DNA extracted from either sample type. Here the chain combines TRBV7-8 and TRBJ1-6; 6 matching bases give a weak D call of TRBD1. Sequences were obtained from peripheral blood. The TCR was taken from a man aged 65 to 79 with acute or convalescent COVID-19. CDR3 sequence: CASSPGRGRGRGSPLHF. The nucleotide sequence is TGTGCCAGCAGCCCTGGGCGGGGGCGAGGTAGAGGCTCACCCCTCCACTTT.